A selection of T cell receptor beta chains follows, all from one sample in a study of CD8 T cells in Susac syndrome. TCRdb processed the immunoSEQ multiplex PCR reads anew with MiXCR; each CDR3 protein has one entry. This sample yields some 150,000 distinct CDR3 sequences, of which 94% are seen a single time; roughly 0.27% belongs to the top ten. Input material: CD8+ T cells from PBMCs. The source is a human donor in good health. CDR3s include the opening cysteine and the closing phenylalanine or tryptophan. The D gene is left open where the match is weak. Only part of the rows carry a size: once, few, many, or a class if the clone is expanded.

>TRBV9|TRBD2|TRBJ2-1|once
CASSVEGLVYNEQFF
TGTGCCAGCAGCGTAGAGGGACTAGTCTACAATGAGCAGTTCTTC
>TRBV25-1|TRBD1|TRBJ2-3|.
CASSEGQGVTDTQYF
TGTGCCAGCAGTGAGGGACAGGGGGTCACAGATACGCAGTATTTT
>TRBV9|.|TRBJ2-1|.
CASSVEGNLLNNEQFF
TGTGCCAGCAGCGTAGAGGGGAACCTTTTAAACAATGAGCAGTTCTTC
>TRBV9|TRBD1|TRBJ1-1|.
CASSGPGGNTEAFF
TGTGCCAGCAGCGGACCAGGGGGCAACACTGAAGCTTTCTTT
>TRBV27|.|TRBJ1-5|.
CASSYSGDSQDQPQHF
TGTGCCAGCAGTTATTCAGGGGACTCTCAGGATCAGCCCCAGCATTTT
>TRBV20-1|TRBD2|TRBJ2-1|once
CSASGGSDEQFF
TGCAGTGCTAGTGGCGGGAGCGATGAGCAGTTCTTC
>TRBV28|.|TRBJ2-5|few
CASSPGLQETQYF
TGTGCCAGCAGTCCTGGACTACAAGAGACCCAGTACTTC
>TRBV2|.|TRBJ2-1|.
CASTVGNEQFF
TGTGCCAGCACGGTCGGGAATGAGCAGTTCTTC
>TRBV30|.|TRBJ1-1|.
CAWSVFFQNTEAFF
TGTGCCTGGAGTGTATTTTTCCAGAACACTGAAGCTTTCTTT
>TRBV4-2|TRBD2|TRBJ2-7|.
CASSYGTSGIEQYF
TGTGCCAGCAGCTACGGGACTAGCGGGATCGAGCAGTACTTC
>TRBV27|TRBD2|TRBJ2-3|.
CASRGLAGVPDTQYF
TGTGCCAGCAGGGGACTAGCGGGAGTACCAGATACGCAGTATTTT
>TRBV29-1|.|TRBJ2-1|.
CSVEGDPNEQFF
TGCAGCGTTGAAGGAGACCCTAATGAGCAGTTCTTC
>TRBV7-2|.|TRBJ2-5|.
CASRRGQFTVETQYF
TGTGCCAGCAGGCGAGGACAGTTCACCGTAGAGACCCAGTACTTC
>TRBV5-4|.|TRBJ2-1|.
CASSPSDTLAYNEQFF
TGTGCCAGCAGCCCTTCCGACACCTTAGCCTACAATGAGCAGTTCTTC
>TRBV28|TRBD1|TRBJ2-7|.
CASTPDRKNNEQYF
TGTGCCAGCACCCCGGACAGGAAAAACAACGAGCAGTACTTC
>TRBV12-3/TRBV12-4|TRBD1|TRBJ2-7|few
CASSPGQVYEQYF
TGTGCCAGCAGTCCCGGACAGGTCTACGAGCAGTACTTC
>TRBV19|.|TRBJ2-3|.
CASSMTESSTDTQYF
TGTGCCAGTAGTATGACCGAGTCTAGCACAGATACGCAGTATTTT
>TRBV29-1|TRBD2|TRBJ2-7|.
CSVLAGPYEQYF
TGCAGCGTTTTAGCGGGACCTTACGAGCAGTACTTC
>TRBV21-1|.|TRBJ2-4|.
CASSTGTLLAKNIQYF
TGTGCCAGCAGCACCGGGACACTGCTAGCCAAAAACATTCAGTACTTC
>TRBV4-1|.|TRBJ2-3|.
CASSPYSGAGIDTDTQYF
TGCGCCAGCAGCCCCTACTCTGGGGCAGGAATAGACACAGATACGCAGTATTTT
>TRBV7-9|.|TRBJ1-4|.
CASRSAEAGEKLFF
TGTGCCAGCAGGTCAGCGGAGGCAGGGGAAAAACTGTTTTTT
>TRBV29-1|.|TRBJ2-1|.
CSVETRLDGEQFF
TGCAGCGTTGAGACTAGATTAGACGGTGAGCAGTTCTTC
>TRBV29-1|TRBD1|TRBJ2-7|.
CSVTGQESYEQYF
TGCAGCGTGACGGGACAGGAGTCCTACGAGCAGTACTTC
>TRBV9|.|TRBJ2-1|.
CASSVVLVGEQFF
TGTGCCAGCAGCGTAGTCCTGGTCGGGGAGCAGTTCTTC
>TRBV29-1|.|TRBJ2-5|.
CSVERSGNLQETQYF
TGCAGCGTTGAAAGGTCAGGGAACCTCCAAGAGACCCAGTACTTC
>TRBV12-3/TRBV12-4|.|TRBJ2-1|.
CASTGVSSYNEQFF
TGTGCCAGCACCGGGGTGAGCTCCTACAATGAGCAGTTCTTC
>TRBV20-1|.|TRBJ2-7|once
CSARDMGYEQYF
TGCAGTGCTAGAGATATGGGGTACGAGCAGTACTTC
>TRBV7-8|.|TRBJ2-1|.
CASRAEGEQFF
TGTGCCAGCAGGGCAGAAGGTGAGCAGTTCTTC
>TRBV20-1|.|TRBJ1-4|.
CSASREVGNEKLFF
TGCAGTGCTAGTCGGGAGGTCGGTAATGAAAAACTGTTTTTT
>TRBV20-1|.|TRBJ2-5|.
CSARDFRLALPQETQYF
TGCAGTGCTAGAGATTTTAGGCTAGCCCTCCCCCAAGAGACCCAGTACTTC
>TRBV7-2|.|TRBJ2-7|.
CASKDAKGERSYEQYF
TGTGCCAGCAAGGACGCCAAGGGAGAGAGGTCCTACGAGCAGTACTTC
>TRBV27|.|TRBJ2-7|.
CASSWGFAYEQYF
TGTGCCAGCAGTTGGGGGTTCGCCTACGAGCAGTACTTC
>TRBV24-1|TRBD1|TRBJ2-3|.
CATSVGAVLGQDTDTQYF
TGTGCCACCAGTGTGGGAGCGGTCCTGGGACAGGACACAGATACGCAGTATTTT
>TRBV4-1|TRBD2|TRBJ2-7|once
CASSQDSGSGYEQYF
TGCGCCAGCAGCCAAGACAGCGGGAGTGGGTACGAGCAGTACTTC
>TRBV6-2/TRBV6-3|TRBD2|TRBJ2-7|.
CAIKLAGEYEQYF
TGTGCCATAAAGCTAGCGGGAGAGTACGAGCAGTACTTC
>TRBV7-8|.|TRBJ2-6|.
CASSLDAGANVLTF
TGTGCCAGCAGCTTAGATGCGGGGGCCAACGTCCTGACTTTC
>TRBV19|.|TRBJ2-2|.
CASSIGAGPTGELFF
TGTGCCAGTAGTATAGGGGCTGGACCCACCGGGGAGCTGTTTTTT
>TRBV10-3|TRBD2|TRBJ2-1|once
CAIRESGLVYNEQFF
TGTGCCATCAGGGAATCGGGACTAGTATACAATGAGCAGTTCTTC
>TRBV9|.|TRBJ2-7|.
CASSVGEGEQYF
TGTGCCAGCAGCGTTGGGGAAGGCGAGCAGTACTTC
>TRBV12-3/TRBV12-4|TRBD2|TRBJ2-2|.
CASTTLREGLGTGELFF
TGTGCCAGTACTACCTTGAGGGAGGGCCTCGGCACCGGGGAGCTGTTTTTT
>TRBV5-1|.|TRBJ2-7|few
CASSLGLEQYF
TGTGCCAGCAGTCTGGGCCTCGAGCAGTACTTC
>TRBV27|.|TRBJ2-7|.
CASSWDMGSYEQYF
TGTGCCAGCAGTTGGGACATGGGCTCCTACGAGCAGTACTTC
>TRBV4-3|.|TRBJ2-3|.
CASSPNSARTDTQYF
TGCGCCAGCAGCCCTAACTCCGCACGGACAGATACGCAGTATTTT
>TRBV29-1|.|TRBJ2-1|.
CSVRLAQDNEQFF
TGCAGCGTGCGACTTGCCCAAGACAATGAGCAGTTCTTC
>TRBV23-1|.|TRBJ2-1|.
CASSLNGGLFF
TGCGCCAGCAGTCTCAACGGGGGACTGTTCTTC
>TRBV19|.|TRBJ2-1|.
CASKYFNEQFF
TGTGCCAGTAAGTACTTCAATGAGCAGTTCTTC
>TRBV5-6|.|TRBJ2-1|.
CASSWMTGRFNNEQFF
TGTGCCAGCAGCTGGATGACAGGGAGGTTCAACAATGAGCAGTTCTTC
>TRBV5-1|.|TRBJ1-1|.
CASTIGGTEAFF
TGCGCCAGCACGATTGGAGGCACTGAAGCTTTCTTT
>TRBV4-1|TRBD2|TRBJ2-1|.
CASSQTSGYNEQFF
TGCGCCAGCAGCCAAACTAGCGGTTACAATGAGCAGTTCTTC
>TRBV27|TRBD2|TRBJ2-7|.
CASSPWTSREQYF
TGTGCCAGCAGTCCGTGGACTAGTCGGGAGCAGTACTTC
>TRBV20-1|TRBD1|TRBJ1-5|.
CSARGTGGSNQPQHF
TGCAGTGCTAGAGGGACAGGGGGTAGCAATCAGCCCCAGCATTTT
>TRBV27|TRBD1|TRBJ2-1|.
CASLDRGNEQFF
TGTGCCAGCCTGGACAGGGGGAATGAGCAGTTCTTC